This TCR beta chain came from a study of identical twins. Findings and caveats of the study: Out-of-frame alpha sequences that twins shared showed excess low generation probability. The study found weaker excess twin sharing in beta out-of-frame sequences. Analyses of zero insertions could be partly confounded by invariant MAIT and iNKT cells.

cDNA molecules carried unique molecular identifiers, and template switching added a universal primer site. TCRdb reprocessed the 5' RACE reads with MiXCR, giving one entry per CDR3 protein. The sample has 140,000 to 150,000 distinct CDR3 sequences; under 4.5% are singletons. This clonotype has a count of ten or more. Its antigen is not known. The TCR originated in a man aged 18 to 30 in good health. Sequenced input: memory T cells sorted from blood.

This CDR3 is CASSLASPSREQFF. CDR3 nucleotides: TGTGCCAGCAGCTTAGCAAGTCCCTCGCGGGAGCAGTTCTTC. The J gene is TRBJ2-1, the V gene TRBV7-8, with D hard to call. The CDR3 spans 14 residues. Deletions cut 0 bases from V and 10 bases from J, with 13 bases between. Germline V gene data show CDR1 as SGHVS and CDR2 as FQNEAQ.